Listed below are T cell receptor beta chains from one sample, sequenced in a study of blood T cell repertoires in COVID-19. TCRdb's table, derived via immunoSEQ multiplex PCR, lists solely in-frame clones and lacks some. The sample comprises over 200,000 clones, about nine tenths of which are singletons, and roughly 2.5% rests with the top ten. The sample consisted of peripheral blood. These receptors all stem from a woman aged 55 to 70 with acute or convalescent COVID-19. The CDR3 runs from the conserved cysteine through the conserved F or W. A D gene is named only where the DNA matches it firmly. Clone sizes are given selectively: once, few, many, or a class where the clone is expanded.

V	J	size	D	CDR3	DNA
TRBV19	TRBJ1-5	.	.	CASSLQGSQPQHF	TGTGCCAGTAGCCTACAGGGTAGTCAGCCCCAGCATTTT
TRBV28	TRBJ1-2	.	.	CASSSQPYYGYTF	TGTGCCAGCAGTTCACAGCCTTACTATGGCTACACCTTC
TRBV18	TRBJ2-7	once	TRBD1	CASSPGTGWNEQYF	TGTGCCAGCTCACCAGGGACAGGCTGGAACGAGCAGTACTTC
TRBV9	TRBJ1-5	once	.	CASSVEDIWQPQHF	TGTGCCAGCAGCGTAGAAGACATTTGGCAGCCCCAGCATTTT
TRBV6-5	TRBJ1-6	.	.	CASTPGGPPLHF	TGTGCCAGCACGCCCGGCGGCCCCCCCCTCCACTTT
TRBV5-6	TRBJ2-5	.	.	CASNLITGTGEETQYF	TGTGCCAGCAACTTAATTACAGGGACCGGAGAAGAGACCCAGTACTTC
TRBV5-4	TRBJ1-1	.	TRBD1	CASSLGGGKAEAFF	TGTGCCAGCAGCTTAGGGGGCGGAAAGGCTGAAGCTTTCTTT
TRBV12-5	TRBJ1-6	.	.	CASGLDRAPLHF	TGTGCTAGTGGTTTGGACCGGGCACCCCTCCACTTT
TRBV19	TRBJ2-1	.	.	CASSRRDEQFF	TGTGCCAGTAGTAGGCGGGATGAGCAGTTCTTC
TRBV9	TRBJ2-1	.	TRBD1	CASSPGQGFYNEQFF	TGTGCCAGCAGCCCTGGACAGGGATTCTACAATGAGCAGTTCTTC
TRBV19	TRBJ2-6	few	.	CATGTRASGANVLTF	TGTGCCACTGGGACTCGGGCCTCTGGGGCCAACGTCCTGACTTTC
TRBV2	TRBJ1-2	.	.	CASSEMGGYGYTF	TGTGCCAGCAGTGAAATGGGGGGGTATGGCTACACCTTC
TRBV7-2	TRBJ1-1	few	.	CASSLEIRTEAFF	TGTGCCAGCAGCTTAGAAATACGGACTGAAGCTTTCTTT
TRBV7-6	TRBJ1-4	.	.	CASSLGGSNEKLFF	TGTGCCAGCAGCTTAGGAGGGTCTAATGAAAAACTGTTTTTT
TRBV20-1	TRBJ2-7	once	.	CSASHGELRYF	TGCAGTGCTAGCCACGGGGAACTTCGGTACTTC
TRBV3-1/TRBV3-2	TRBJ2-5	.	.	CASSPRVVRGETQYF	TGTGCCAGCAGCCCCCGAGTGGTTAGGGGGGAGACCCAGTACTTC
TRBV5-6	TRBJ2-7	.	.	CASSTYHEQYF	TGTGCCAGCAGCACCTACCACGAGCAGTACTTC
TRBV27	TRBJ2-7	once	.	CASSFRQPYEQYF	TGTGCCAGCAGTTTCCGACAGCCCTACGAGCAGTACTTC
TRBV19	TRBJ2-6	.	TRBD1	CASSTRTGGVTGANVLTF	TGTGCCAGTAGTACCCGGACAGGGGGCGTGACTGGGGCCAACGTCCTGACTTTC
TRBV30	TRBJ2-7	.	.	CAWSAGGEQYF	TGTGCCTGGAGTGCCGGAGGGGAGCAGTACTTC
TRBV11-2	TRBJ2-1	.	TRBD2	CASSLRAASGGADYNEQFF	TGTGCCAGCAGCCTTAGGGCCGCTAGCGGGGGGGCCGACTACAATGAGCAGTTCTTC
TRBV27	TRBJ1-6	.	TRBD1	CASSFRDRRVRPLHF	TGTGCCAGCAGTTTCCGGGACAGGCGGGTTCGGCCCCTCCACTTT
TRBV3-1/TRBV3-2	TRBJ1-5	.	TRBD1	CASSRGRDRGREPQHF	TGTGCCAGCAGCCGCGGCCGGGACAGGGGCAGGGAGCCCCAGCATTTT
TRBV19	TRBJ2-7	few	.	CASSKGQGSYEQYF	TGTGCCAGTAGTAAGGGGCAGGGATCCTACGAGCAGTACTTC
TRBV20-1	TRBJ2-7	.	TRBD2	CSARGDYEQYF	TGCAGTGCGCGGGGGGACTACGAGCAGTACTTC
TRBV3-1/TRBV3-2	TRBJ2-3	.	.	CASSQVRSGSQYF	TGTGCCAGCAGCCAAGTTAGGAGTGGGTCGCAGTATTTT
TRBV27	TRBJ2-7	.	TRBD2	CASSFLASGRWYEQYF	TGTGCCAGCAGTTTCTTGGCTAGCGGGAGGTGGTACGAGCAGTACTTC
TRBV2	TRBJ1-5	.	.	CASSEQLQGNQPQHF	TGTGCCAGCAGTGAACAACTACAGGGCAATCAGCCCCAGCATTTT
TRBV11-2	TRBJ2-5	.	.	CASSLAGEKETQYF	TGTGCCAGCAGCTTAGCGGGAGAGAAAGAGACCCAGTACTTC
TRBV6-6	TRBJ1-1	.	TRBD1	CASSRTGGGISEAFF	TGTGCCAGCAGTCGGACAGGGGGCGGGATTTCGGAAGCTTTCTTT
TRBV2	TRBJ1-4	many	.	CASSGTLATNEKLFF	TGTGCCAGCAGTGGGACACTTGCAACTAATGAAAAACTGTTTTTT
TRBV5-4	TRBJ2-3	.	TRBD2	CASSLGSGAPTDTQYF	TGTGCCAGCAGCTTGGGTAGCGGGGCCCCCACAGATACGCAGTATTTT
TRBV7-9	TRBJ2-3	.	TRBD1	CASSPPVLGGGTDTQYF	TGTGCCAGCAGCCCCCCGGTCTTAGGGGGCGGCACAGATACGCAGTATTTT
TRBV6-5	TRBJ2-7	.	.	CASSYSNSGIYEQYF	TGTGCCAGCAGTTACTCGAACTCGGGAATCTACGAGCAGTACTTC
TRBV6-1	TRBJ1-5	once	.	CASSEGAFSNQPQHF	TGTGCCAGCAGTGAGGGGGCTTTCAGCAATCAGCCCCAGCATTTT
TRBV11-2	TRBJ2-7	.	TRBD2	CASSFSGGGSAHF	TGTGCCAGCAGTTTTAGCGGGGGGGGCTCGGCGCACTTC
TRBV28	TRBJ1-3	.	.	CASRDSRGNTIYF	TGTGCCAGCAGGGACTCACGGGGAAACACCATATATTTT
TRBV7-8	TRBJ2-3	.	TRBD2	CASSSSGLAKFTQYF	TGTGCCAGCAGCTCCTCAGGACTAGCGAAGTTTACGCAGTATTTT
TRBV19	TRBJ1-6	once	TRBD1	CASGQGNNSPLHF	TGTGCCAGCGGACAGGGTAACAATTCACCCCTCCACTTT
TRBV19	TRBJ1-1	.	TRBD1	CASDRGENTEAFF	TGTGCCAGTGACAGGGGCGAGAACACTGAAGCTTTCTTT
TRBV27	TRBJ2-1	.	TRBD2	CASNFIAGGSYNEQFF	TGTGCCAGCAATTTTATAGCGGGAGGCTCCTACAATGAGCAGTTCTTC
TRBV4-3	TRBJ1-3	.	.	CASSQVAARSGNTIYF	TGCGCCAGCAGCCAAGTGGCGGCCCGCTCTGGAAACACCATATATTTT
TRBV3-1/TRBV3-2	TRBJ2-1	.	TRBD2	CASRLAGGNEQFF	TGTGCCAGCAGACTAGCGGGAGGGAATGAGCAGTTCTTC
TRBV6-6	TRBJ2-7	.	.	CASRPGPTKAGQYF	TGTGCCAGCAGACCGGGACCTACCAAAGCGGGGCAGTACTTC